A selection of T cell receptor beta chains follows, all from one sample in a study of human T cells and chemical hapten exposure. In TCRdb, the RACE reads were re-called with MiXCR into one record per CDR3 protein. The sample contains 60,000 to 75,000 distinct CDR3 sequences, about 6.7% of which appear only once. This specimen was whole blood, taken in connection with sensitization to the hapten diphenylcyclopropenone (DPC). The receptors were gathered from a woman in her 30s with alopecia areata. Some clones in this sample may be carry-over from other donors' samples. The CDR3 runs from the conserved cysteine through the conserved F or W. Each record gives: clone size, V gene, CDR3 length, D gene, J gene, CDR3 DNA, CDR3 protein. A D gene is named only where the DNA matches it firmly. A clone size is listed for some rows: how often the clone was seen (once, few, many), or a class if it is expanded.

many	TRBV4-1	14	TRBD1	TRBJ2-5	TGCGCCAGCAGCCAACGTCAGGGGGCCGAGACCCAGTACTTC	CASSQRQGAETQYF
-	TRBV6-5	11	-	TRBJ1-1	TGTGCCAGCAAGAGGAACACTGAAGCTTTCTTT	CASKRNTEAFF
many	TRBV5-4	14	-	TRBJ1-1	TGTGCCAGCAGTGTGAAATTAAGTGCCACTGAAGCTTTCTTT	CASSVKLSATEAFF
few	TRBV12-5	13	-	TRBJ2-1	TGTGCTAGTGGTTTGCCGGGAACGTCCGAGCAGTTCTTC	CASGLPGTSEQFF
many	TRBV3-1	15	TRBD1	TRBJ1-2	TGTGCCAGCAGCCACGGGGACAGGGGGACTGGTGGCTACACCTTC	CASSHGDRGTGGYTF
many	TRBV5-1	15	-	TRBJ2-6	TGCGCCAGCAGCCTAGAGACAGCTGGGGCCAACGTCCTGACTTTC	CASSLETAGANVLTF
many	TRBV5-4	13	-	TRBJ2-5	TGTGCCAGCAGCTTTGACATCGGCGAGACCCAGTACTTC	CASSFDIGETQYF
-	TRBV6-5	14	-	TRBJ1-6	TGTGCCAGCGGGCAAAAGCAGGGCTTTTCACCCCTCCACTTT	CASGQKQGFSPLHF
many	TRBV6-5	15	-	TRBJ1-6	TGTGCCAGCAGTTACAGGTCTAGATATAATTCACCCCTCCACTTT	CASSYRSRYNSPLHF
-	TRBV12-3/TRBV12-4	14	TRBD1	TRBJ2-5	TGTGCCAGCAGTGGACAGGGGGGGGCGTTGACCCAGTACTTC	CASSGQGGALTQYF
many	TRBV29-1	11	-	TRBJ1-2	TGCAGCGCGGGAAGGTCGGGGGGCTACACCTTC	CSAGRSGGYTF
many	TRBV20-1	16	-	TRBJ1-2	TGCAGTGCTAAGGAGCCTAACAGGGCGCCTAACTATGGCTACACCTTC	CSAKEPNRAPNYGYTF
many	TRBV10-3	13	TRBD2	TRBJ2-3	TGTGCCAACCGACTAGCCCTTACAGATACGCAGTATTTT	CANRLALTDTQYF
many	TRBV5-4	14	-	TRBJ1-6	TGTGCCAGCAGTCAGAGCTCCTATAATTCACCCCTCCACTTT	CASSQSSYNSPLHF
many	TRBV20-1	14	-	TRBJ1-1	TGCAGTGCTAGAGATCCCCATCTGAACACTGAAGCTTTCTTT	CSARDPHLNTEAFF
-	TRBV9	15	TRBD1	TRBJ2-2	TGTGCCAGCAGCCCAGGGGGCCCCTTCACCGGGGAGCTGTTTTTT	CASSPGGPFTGELFF
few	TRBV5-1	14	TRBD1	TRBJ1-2	TGCGCCAGCAGCGGGGGACAGTTTAACTATGGCTACACCTTC	CASSGGQFNYGYTF
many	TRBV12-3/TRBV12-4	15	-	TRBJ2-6	TGTGCCAGCAGTTTACAGGGATCTGGGGCCAACGTCCTGACTTTC	CASSLQGSGANVLTF
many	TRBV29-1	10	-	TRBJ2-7	TGCAGCGTTGGCGGGGCCGAGCAGTACTTC	CSVGGAEQYF
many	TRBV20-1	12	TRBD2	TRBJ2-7	TGCAGTGCTACTAGCGGGGAATACGAGCAGTACTTC	CSATSGEYEQYF
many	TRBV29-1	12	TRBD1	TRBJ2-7	TGCAGCGTTGTGGACAGGGAGGTCGAGCAGTACTTC	CSVVDREVEQYF
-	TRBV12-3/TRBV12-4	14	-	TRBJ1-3	TGTGCCAGCAGTTTCGACACCTCTGGAAACACCATATATTTT	CASSFDTSGNTIYF
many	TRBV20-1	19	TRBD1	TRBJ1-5	TGCAGTGCTAGAGACTCGAGGGGCAGGGGGTATGAGGGCAATCAGCCCCAGCATTTT	CSARDSRGRGYEGNQPQHF
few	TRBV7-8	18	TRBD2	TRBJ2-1	TGTGCCAGCAGCTGGAGGCCTTCCAGCGGGGGGCCCTACAATGAGCAGTTCTTC	CASSWRPSSGGPYNEQFF
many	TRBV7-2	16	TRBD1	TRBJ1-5	TGTGCCAGCAGCTTCCAGGGGGCATCTGGCAATCAGCCCCAGCATTTT	CASSFQGASGNQPQHF
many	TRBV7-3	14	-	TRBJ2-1	TGTGCCAGCAGCTTTGACGGGGGGCCGGGTGAGCAGTTCTTC	CASSFDGGPGEQFF
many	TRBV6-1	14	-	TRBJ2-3	TGTGCCAGCAGTGAAGTGGACGTCACAGATACGCAGTATTTT	CASSEVDVTDTQYF
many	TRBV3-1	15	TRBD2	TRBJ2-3	TGTGCCAGCAGCCAAGTGCTCGGGACTACGAATACGCAGTATTTT	CASSQVLGTTNTQYF
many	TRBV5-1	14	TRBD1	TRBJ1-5	TGCGCCAGCAGCCTGACAGGGGAGACTCAGCCCCAGCATTTT	CASSLTGETQPQHF
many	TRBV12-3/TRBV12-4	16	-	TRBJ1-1	TGTGCCAGCAGTTTTTCGGTCTATTCCTTGAACACTGAAGCTTTCTTT	CASSFSVYSLNTEAFF
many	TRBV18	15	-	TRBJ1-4	TGTGCCAGCTCACCACGCGACGGCGTTGGCGAAAAACTGTTTTTT	CASSPRDGVGEKLFF
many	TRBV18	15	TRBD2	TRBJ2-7	TGTGCCAGCTCACCATGGAGCGGGGGCTCCTACGAGCAGTACTTC	CASSPWSGGSYEQYF
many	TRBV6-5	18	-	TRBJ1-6	TGTGCCAGCAGTTACATCCCCCAAACCCCATCTAATAATTCACCCCTCCACTTT	CASSYIPQTPSNNSPLHF
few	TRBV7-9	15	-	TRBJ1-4	TGTGCCAGCAGCGTGAGATCCGTCACTAATGAAAAACTGTTTTTT	CASSVRSVTNEKLFF
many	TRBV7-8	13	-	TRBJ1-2	TGTGCCAGCAGCTTCCCGGGCAACTATGGCTACACCTTC	CASSFPGNYGYTF
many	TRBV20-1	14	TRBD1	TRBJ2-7	TGCAGTGCTAGTCTGTCAGGGGGCCTTTACGAGCAGTACTTC	CSASLSGGLYEQYF
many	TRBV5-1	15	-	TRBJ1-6	TGCGCCAGCAGCTTGGTCCGACAGGATAATTCACCCCTCCACTTT	CASSLVRQDNSPLHF
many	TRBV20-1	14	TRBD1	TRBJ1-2	TGCAGTGCCCTCCGGCCAGGACAGGGAAATGGCTACACCTTC	CSALRPGQGNGYTF
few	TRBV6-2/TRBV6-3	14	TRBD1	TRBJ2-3	TGTGCCAGCAGTAGAGGGACAGGGGCAGATACGCAGTATTTT	CASSRGTGADTQYF